This T cell receptor beta chain was sequenced during a study of blood T cell repertoires in COVID-19. Study context: Sources were T cells, B-cell-depleted T cells, or PBMCs; the material itself was cDNA or gDNA.

Methods used by the authors: For nucleated cells, counts were estimated from reference gene primer amplification. Method: immunoSEQ multiplex PCR; TCRdb's copy keeps in-frame clones and lacks some. D and trimming were read from the DNA, whereas the V and J calls and clone size are those reported in that table. The table records more than 150,000 clones, 80% to 85% of them present only once. Recovered Cohort 3 donors showed two negative PCRs, clearance, or symptom resolution. Germline values: CDR1 MDHEN, CDR2 SYDVKM. The CDR3 totals 14 residues. V dropped 5 bases and J dropped 6 bases, with 16 bases sitting between them.

The rearrangement joins TRBV28 to TRBJ1-1, with D hard to call. Sequences were obtained from PBMCs or T cells enriched from blood (not recorded which). This sequence was found in a woman aged 60 to 75 who had recovered from COVID-19. DNA for the CDR3: TGTGCCAGCAGTACCATGGGCGGGGTCGCTGAAGCTTTCTTT. It specifies CASSTMGGVAEAFF. The full variable domain, rest sourced from reference TRBV28 and TRBJ1-1, is DVKVTQSSRYLVKRTGEKVFLECVQDMDHENMFWYRQDPGLGLRLIYFSYDVKMKEKGDIPEGYSVSREKKERFSLILESASTNQTSMYLCASSTMGGVAEAFFGQGTRLTVV.